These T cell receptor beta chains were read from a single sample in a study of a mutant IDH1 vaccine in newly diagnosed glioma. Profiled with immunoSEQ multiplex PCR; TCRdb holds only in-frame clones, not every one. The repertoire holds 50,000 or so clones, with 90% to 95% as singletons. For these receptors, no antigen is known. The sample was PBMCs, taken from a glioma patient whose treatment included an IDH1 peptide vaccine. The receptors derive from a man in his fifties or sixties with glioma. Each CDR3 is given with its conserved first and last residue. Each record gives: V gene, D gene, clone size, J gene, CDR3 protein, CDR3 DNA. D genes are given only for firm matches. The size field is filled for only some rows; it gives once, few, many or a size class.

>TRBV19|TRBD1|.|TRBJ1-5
CASSIGGTGRAPQHF
TGTGCCAGTAGTATTGGGGGGACAGGGCGTGCGCCCCAGCATTTT
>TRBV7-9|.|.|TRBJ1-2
CASSSRQSNYGYTF
TGTGCCAGCAGTTCACGACAGTCTAACTATGGCTACACCTTC
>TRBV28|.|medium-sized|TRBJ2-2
CASSSTDGELFF
TGTGCCAGCAGTTCAACAGACGGGGAGCTGTTTTTT
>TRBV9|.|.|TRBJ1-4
CASSVAWGANEKLFF
TGTGCCAGCAGCGTAGCGTGGGGGGCTAATGAAAAACTGTTTTTT
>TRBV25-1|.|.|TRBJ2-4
CASSALGPRNIQYF
TGTGCCAGCAGTGCCCTGGGACCGAGAAACATTCAGTACTTC
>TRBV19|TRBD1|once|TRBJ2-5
CASSIQPGQGQTQYF
TGTGCCAGTAGTATTCAACCGGGACAGGGACAGACCCAGTACTTC
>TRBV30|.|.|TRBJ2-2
CAWKRPETNTGELFF
TGTGCCTGGAAGAGACCAGAAACGAACACCGGGGAGCTGTTTTTT
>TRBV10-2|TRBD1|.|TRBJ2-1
CASSGGQGNEQFF
TGCGCCAGCAGTGGGGGACAGGGAAATGAGCAGTTCTTC
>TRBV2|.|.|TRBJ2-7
CASSEALEQYF
TGTGCCAGCAGTGAAGCCCTCGAGCAGTACTTC
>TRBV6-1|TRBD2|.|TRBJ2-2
CASAGTTPTGELFF
TGTGCCAGCGCCGGGACTACCCCCACCGGGGAGCTGTTTTTT
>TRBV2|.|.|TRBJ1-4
CASRIEAAALEKLFF
TGTGCCAGCAGAATTGAGGCAGCGGCTTTAGAAAAACTGTTTTTT
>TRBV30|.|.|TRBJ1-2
CAWRTGRWHGYTF
TGTGCCTGGAGGACTGGGCGTTGGCATGGCTACACCTTC
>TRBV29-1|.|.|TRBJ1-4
CSVEEKGNEKLFF
TGCAGCGTTGAAGAGAAGGGGAATGAAAAACTGTTTTTT
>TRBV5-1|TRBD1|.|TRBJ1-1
CASSSGTGGQAFF
TGCGCCAGCAGCTCAGGGACAGGGGGCCAAGCTTTCTTT